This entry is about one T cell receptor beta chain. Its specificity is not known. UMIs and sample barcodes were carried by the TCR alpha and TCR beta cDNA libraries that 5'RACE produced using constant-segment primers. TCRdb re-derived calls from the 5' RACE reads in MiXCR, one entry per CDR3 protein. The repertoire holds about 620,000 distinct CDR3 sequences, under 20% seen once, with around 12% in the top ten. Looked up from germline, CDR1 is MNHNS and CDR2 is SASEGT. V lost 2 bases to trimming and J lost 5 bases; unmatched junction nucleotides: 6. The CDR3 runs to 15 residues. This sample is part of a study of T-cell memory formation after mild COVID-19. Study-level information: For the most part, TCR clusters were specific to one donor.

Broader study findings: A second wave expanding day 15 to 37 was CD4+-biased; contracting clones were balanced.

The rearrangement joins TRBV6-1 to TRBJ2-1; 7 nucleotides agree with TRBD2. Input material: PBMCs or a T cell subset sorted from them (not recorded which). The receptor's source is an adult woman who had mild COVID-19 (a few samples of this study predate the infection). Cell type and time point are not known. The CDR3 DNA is TGTGCCAGCAGTGAACTGGGGGGGGGGAACAATGAGCAGTTCTTC. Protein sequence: CASSELGGGNNEQFF.